This T cell receptor beta chain was documented in a study of blood T cell repertoires in COVID-19. At the level of the study: Italy, Spain and the United States were the sources of the convalescent and acute COVID-19 samples.

The CDR3 covers 15 residues. Data came from immunoSEQ multiplex PCR; TCRdb stores just in-frame clones and leaves some out. Here the sample spans about 110,000 clones, 70% to 90% being singletons. This clone showed up just a few times. The chain recombines TRBV21-1 with TRBJ1-6; TRBD1 was called by the table and not checked on the DNA. TRBV21-1 represents a pseudogene. This TCR was recovered from a man aged 35 to 55 with acute or convalescent COVID-19. Source material: peripheral blood. The CDR3 spells CARHNRERIIPPLHF. CDR3 bases: TGTGCCAGGCACAACAGGGAAAGGATAATTCCCCCCCTCCACTTT.